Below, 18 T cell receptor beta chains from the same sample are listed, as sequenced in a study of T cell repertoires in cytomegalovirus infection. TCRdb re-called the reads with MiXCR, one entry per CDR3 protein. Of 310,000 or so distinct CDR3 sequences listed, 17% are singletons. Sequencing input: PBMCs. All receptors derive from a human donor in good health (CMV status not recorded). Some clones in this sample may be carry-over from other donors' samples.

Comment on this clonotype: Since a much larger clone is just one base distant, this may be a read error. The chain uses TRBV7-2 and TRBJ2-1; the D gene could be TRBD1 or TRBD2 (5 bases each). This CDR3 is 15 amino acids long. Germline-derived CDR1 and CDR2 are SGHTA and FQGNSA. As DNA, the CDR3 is TGTGCCTGCAGGCTTCGTGGGACCTCCTACAATGAGCAGTTCTTC. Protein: CACRLRGTSYNEQFF.

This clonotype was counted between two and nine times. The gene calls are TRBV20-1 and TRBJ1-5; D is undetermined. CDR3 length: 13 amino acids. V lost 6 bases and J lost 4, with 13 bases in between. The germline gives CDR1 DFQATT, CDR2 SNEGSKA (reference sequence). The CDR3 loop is CSARTELNQPQHF. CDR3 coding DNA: TGCAGTGCAAGGACGGAACTGAATCAGCCCCAGCATTTT.

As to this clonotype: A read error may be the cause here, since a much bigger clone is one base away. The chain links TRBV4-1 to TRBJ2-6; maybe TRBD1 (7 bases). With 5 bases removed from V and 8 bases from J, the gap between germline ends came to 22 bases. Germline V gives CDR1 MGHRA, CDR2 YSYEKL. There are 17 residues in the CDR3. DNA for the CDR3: TGCGCCAGCAGCTACGGACAGGCCTTAGGGGGGACCAACGTCCTGACTTTC. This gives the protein CASSYGQALGGTNVLTF.

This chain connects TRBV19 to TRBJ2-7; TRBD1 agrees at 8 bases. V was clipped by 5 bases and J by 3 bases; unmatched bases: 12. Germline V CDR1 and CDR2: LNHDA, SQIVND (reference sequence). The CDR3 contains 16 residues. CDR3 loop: CASSFAGGAEGYEQYF. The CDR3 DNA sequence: TGTGCCAGTAGTTTCGCAGGGGGCGCGGAAGGCTACGAGCAGTACTTC.

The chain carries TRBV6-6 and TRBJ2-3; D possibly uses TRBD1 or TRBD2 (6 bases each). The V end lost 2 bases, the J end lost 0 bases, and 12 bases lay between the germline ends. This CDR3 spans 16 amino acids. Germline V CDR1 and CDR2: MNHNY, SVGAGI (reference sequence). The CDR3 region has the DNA TGTGCCAGCAGTTACACCCGGAGGGGGAGCACAGATACGCAGTATTTT. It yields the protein CASSYTRRGSTDTQYF.

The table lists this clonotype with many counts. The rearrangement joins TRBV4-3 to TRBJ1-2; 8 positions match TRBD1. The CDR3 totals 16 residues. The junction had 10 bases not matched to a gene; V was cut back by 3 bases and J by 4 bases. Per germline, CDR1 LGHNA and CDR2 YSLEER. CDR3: CASSQAPGQGFYGYTF. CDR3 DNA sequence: TGCGCCAGCAGCCAGGCCCCAGGACAGGGCTTCTATGGCTACACCTTC.

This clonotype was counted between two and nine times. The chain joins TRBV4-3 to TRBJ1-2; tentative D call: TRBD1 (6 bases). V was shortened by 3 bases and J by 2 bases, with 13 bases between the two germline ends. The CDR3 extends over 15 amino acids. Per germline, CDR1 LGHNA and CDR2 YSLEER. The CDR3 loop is CASSHRGVMNYGYTF. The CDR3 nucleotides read TGCGCCAGCAGCCATAGGGGGGTGATGAACTATGGCTACACCTTC.

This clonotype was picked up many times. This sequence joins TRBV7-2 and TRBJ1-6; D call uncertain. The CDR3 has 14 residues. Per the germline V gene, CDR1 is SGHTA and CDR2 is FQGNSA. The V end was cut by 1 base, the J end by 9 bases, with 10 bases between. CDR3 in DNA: TGTGCCAGCAGCTTAGAACACCCAGGTTCACCCCTCCACTTT. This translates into CASSLEHPGSPLHF.

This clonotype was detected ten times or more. The CDR3 here is CASSFTQQETQYF. The CDR3 DNA reads as TGTGCCAGCAGCTTCACACAACAAGAGACCCAGTACTTC. This chain joins TRBV7-2 and TRBJ2-5; no reliable D call. Germline V CDR1 and CDR2: SGHTA, FQGNSA. This CDR3 contains 13 residues. The V end was cut by 3 bases, the J end by 2 bases, with 7 bases between.

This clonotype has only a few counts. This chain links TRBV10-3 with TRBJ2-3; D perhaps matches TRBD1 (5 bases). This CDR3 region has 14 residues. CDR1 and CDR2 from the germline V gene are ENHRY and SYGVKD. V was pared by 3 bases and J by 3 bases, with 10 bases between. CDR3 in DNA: TGTGCCATCAGTGACAGCAGGGCGACAGATACGCAGTATTTT. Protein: CAISDSRATDTQYF.

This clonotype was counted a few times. The CDR3 is CASGITLEKLFF. The CDR3 DNA reads as TGTGCTAGTGGCATAACGTTGGAAAAACTGTTTTTT. The chain combines TRBV12-5 with TRBJ1-4; D uncertain. The CDR3 contains 12 residues. Trimming removed 6 bases at V and 8 bases at J, with 10 bases between. Germline V gene lookup returns CDR1 LGHNT and CDR2 FRNRAP.

CDR3 sequence (DNA): TGTGCCAGCAGCCGCAGGGACAGGACCTCCTACGAGCAGTACTTC. Translated, it gives CASSRRDRTSYEQYF. V and J are TRBV5-6 and TRBJ2-7; TRBD1 aligns across 8 bases. After removal of 4 bases from V and 0 bases from J, the junction contained 6 bases not matched to a gene. Germline V gene lookup returns CDR1 SGHDT and CDR2 YYEEEE. CDR3 size: 15 residues.

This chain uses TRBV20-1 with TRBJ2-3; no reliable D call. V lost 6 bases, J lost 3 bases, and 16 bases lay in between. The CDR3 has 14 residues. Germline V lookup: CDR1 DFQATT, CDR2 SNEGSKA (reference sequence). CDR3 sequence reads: CSAGTHPWTDTQYF. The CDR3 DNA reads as TGCAGTGCAGGAACCCACCCTTGGACAGATACGCAGTATTTT.

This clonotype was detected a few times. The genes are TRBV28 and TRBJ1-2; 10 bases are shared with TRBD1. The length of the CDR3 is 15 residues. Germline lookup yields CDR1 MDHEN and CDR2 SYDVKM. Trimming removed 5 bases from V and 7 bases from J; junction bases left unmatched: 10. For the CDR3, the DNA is TGTGCCAGCAGTACGTCCCCGGGACAGGGGACTGGCTACACCTTC. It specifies CASSTSPGQGTGYTF.

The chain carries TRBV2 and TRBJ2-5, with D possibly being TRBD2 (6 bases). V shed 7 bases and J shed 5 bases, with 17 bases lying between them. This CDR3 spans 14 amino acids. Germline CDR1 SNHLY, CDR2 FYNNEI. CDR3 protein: CASTGGPTTETQYF. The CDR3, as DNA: TGTGCCAGCACCGGGGGACCCACCACGGAGACCCAGTACTTC.

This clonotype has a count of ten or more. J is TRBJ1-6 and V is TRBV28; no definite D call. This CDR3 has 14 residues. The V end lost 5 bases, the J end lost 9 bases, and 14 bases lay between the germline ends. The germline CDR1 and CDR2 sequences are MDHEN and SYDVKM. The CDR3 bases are TGTGCCAGCAGTACAGCGAAAGATGGTTCACCCCTCCACTTT. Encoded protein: CASSTAKDGSPLHF.

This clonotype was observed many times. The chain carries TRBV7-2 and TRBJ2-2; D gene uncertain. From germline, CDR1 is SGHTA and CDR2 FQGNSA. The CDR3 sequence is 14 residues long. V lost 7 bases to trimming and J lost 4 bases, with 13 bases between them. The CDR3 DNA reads TGTGCCAGCAATCTTTTGGGTAGCACCGGGGAGCTGTTTTTT. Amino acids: CASNLLGSTGELFF.

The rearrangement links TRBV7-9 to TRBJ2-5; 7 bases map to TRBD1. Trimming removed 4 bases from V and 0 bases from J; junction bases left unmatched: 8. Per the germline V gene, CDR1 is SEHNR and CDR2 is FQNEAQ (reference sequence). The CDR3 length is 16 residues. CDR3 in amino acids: CASSSRWTGHQETQYF. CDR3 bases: TGTGCCAGCAGCTCCAGGTGGACAGGCCACCAAGAGACCCAGTACTTC.